A selection of T cell receptor beta chains follows, all from one sample in a study of early T cells in non-severe SARS-CoV-2 infection. In TCRdb, the 5' RACE reads were re-called with MiXCR into one record per CDR3 protein. The table shows about 110,000 distinct CDR3 sequences, with around an eighth occurring only once. The sequencing input was whole blood. These receptors all come from an adult who was a healthcare worker with PCR-confirmed SARS-CoV-2 infection or an uninfected control (not recorded which). Each CDR3 is given with its conserved first and last residue. Fields, in order: CDR3 protein, CDR3 DNA, clone size, V gene, J gene, D gene. D genes are given only for firm matches. Size tells how often a clone was seen (once, few, many) or the class of an expanded clone, and some rows leave it out.

CDR3: CASSPWGERVAEAFF
DNA: TGTGCCAGCAGCCCTTGGGGTGAAAGAGTGGCTGAAGCTTTCTTT
size: -
V: TRBV11-2
J: TRBJ1-1
D: -

CDR3: CASSLNRLYGYTF
DNA: TGTGCCAGCAGCTTGAACAGGCTCTATGGCTACACCTTC
size: -
V: TRBV5-6
J: TRBJ1-2
D: -

CDR3: CASSLVGTGQGSYNSPLHF
DNA: TGCGCCAGCAGCTTGGTGGGGACAGGGCAGGGCTCCTATAATTCACCCCTCCACTTT
size: -
V: TRBV5-1
J: TRBJ1-6
D: TRBD1

CDR3: CASSKGTSSYEQYF
DNA: TGTGCCAGCAGTAAAGGGACATCTTCCTACGAGCAGTACTTC
size: few
V: TRBV27
J: TRBJ2-7
D: -

CDR3: CASRSGTEQFF
DNA: TGTGCCAGCAGGAGCGGGACTGAGCAGTTCTTC
size: -
V: TRBV2
J: TRBJ2-1
D: TRBD2

CDR3: CASSQAPQGARGYNEQFF
DNA: TGTGCCAGCAGCCAAGCACCCCAGGGGGCGAGAGGGTACAATGAGCAGTTCTTC
size: few
V: TRBV14
J: TRBJ2-1
D: TRBD1

CDR3: CASSVTISGLETQYF
DNA: TGTGCCAGCAGCGTAACAATTTCGGGTTTGGAGACCCAGTACTTC
size: few
V: TRBV5-4
J: TRBJ2-5
D: -

CDR3: CASSLGGQGFEQYF
DNA: TGTGCCAGCAGCTTGGGGGGACAGGGGTTTGAGCAGTACTTC
size: many
V: TRBV7-9
J: TRBJ2-7
D: TRBD1

CDR3: CASSYDWGSSYNEQFF
DNA: TGTGCCAGCAGTTACGACTGGGGGAGCTCCTACAATGAGCAGTTCTTC
size: -
V: TRBV6-6
J: TRBJ2-1
D: -

CDR3: CASSRRPSTNEKLFF
DNA: TGTGCCAGTAGTCGGAGGCCCTCAACTAATGAAAAACTGTTTTTT
size: few
V: TRBV19
J: TRBJ1-4
D: -

CDR3: CASSQGPDTQYF
DNA: TGCGCCAGCAGCCAGGGCCCAGATACGCAGTATTTT
size: few
V: TRBV5-1
J: TRBJ2-3
D: -

CDR3: CSAPWITTNEKLFF
DNA: TGCAGTGCTCCCTGGATCACAACTAATGAAAAACTGTTTTTT
size: -
V: TRBV20-1
J: TRBJ1-4
D: -

CDR3: CASSSPYRGTGELFF
DNA: TGTGCCAGCAGCTCACCCTATAGGGGCACCGGGGAGCTGTTTTTT
size: many
V: TRBV7-6
J: TRBJ2-2
D: -

CDR3: CASSQTSGTPLAQYF
DNA: TGTGCCAGCAGCCAAACTAGCGGTACCCCCCTGGCCCAGTACTTC
size: many
V: TRBV3-1
J: TRBJ2-5
D: TRBD2

CDR3: CSARVGTEAFF
DNA: TGCAGTGCTAGAGTGGGGACTGAAGCTTTCTTT
size: -
V: TRBV20-1
J: TRBJ1-1
D: -

CDR3: CASSQVSRGNYGYTF
DNA: TGTGCCAGCAGCCAAGTCTCCAGGGGGAACTATGGCTACACCTTC
size: many
V: TRBV14
J: TRBJ1-2
D: TRBD1

CDR3: CASNPDGTDTQYF
DNA: TGTGCCAGTAATCCGGACGGGACAGATACGCAGTATTTT
size: many
V: TRBV19
J: TRBJ2-3
D: -

CDR3: CSVGIGKSSGANVLTF
DNA: TGCAGCGTTGGGATAGGGAAAAGCTCTGGGGCCAACGTCCTGACTTTC
size: -
V: TRBV29-1
J: TRBJ2-6
D: -

CDR3: CASSSGQGTQSPLHF
DNA: TGCGCCAGCAGCTCGGGACAGGGGACACAGTCACCCCTCCACTTT
size: many
V: TRBV5-1
J: TRBJ1-6
D: TRBD1

CDR3: CATSDPSGTGGTYNEQFF
DNA: TGTGCCACCAGTGATCCTTCCGGGACAGGGGGGACCTACAATGAGCAGTTCTTC
size: -
V: TRBV24-1
J: TRBJ2-1
D: TRBD1

CDR3: CASSLSQGYSPLHF
DNA: TGTGCCAGCAGTTTATCGCAGGGGTATTCACCCCTCCACTTT
size: few
V: TRBV27
J: TRBJ1-6
D: -

CDR3: CASTGGTSGYTDTQYF
DNA: TGTGCCAGCACCGGAGGGACTAGCGGCTACACAGATACGCAGTATTTT
size: few
V: TRBV2
J: TRBJ2-3
D: TRBD2

CDR3: CSARSSEGVSYEQYF
DNA: TGCAGTGCTAGATCTAGTGAGGGGGTCTCCTACGAGCAGTACTTC
size: few
V: TRBV20-1
J: TRBJ2-7
D: -

CDR3: CASSDGRYYGYTF
DNA: TGCGCCAGCAGCGACGGGCGGTACTATGGCTACACCTTC
size: -
V: TRBV10-2
J: TRBJ1-2
D: -

CDR3: CASSEYGGYEQYF
DNA: TGTGCCAGCAGTGAATACGGGGGCTACGAGCAGTACTTC
size: few
V: TRBV25-1
J: TRBJ2-7
D: -

CDR3: CASTQQGATTEAFF
DNA: TGCGCCAGCACCCAACAGGGGGCGACCACTGAAGCTTTCTTT
size: few
V: TRBV5-1
J: TRBJ1-1
D: TRBD1

CDR3: CSAASGTGGDTQYF
DNA: TGCAGTGCTGCATCCGGGACAGGGGGAGATACGCAGTATTTT
size: few
V: TRBV20-1
J: TRBJ2-3
D: TRBD1

CDR3: CASSVDRRGVYNEQFF
DNA: TGTGCCAGCAGCGTAGACCGGCGGGGGGTGTACAATGAGCAGTTCTTC
size: few
V: TRBV9
J: TRBJ2-1
D: TRBD2

CDR3: CASSLVASGGSTDTQYF
DNA: TGTGCCAGCAGCTTAGTAGCTAGCGGGGGAAGCACAGATACGCAGTATTTT
size: -
V: TRBV7-6
J: TRBJ2-3
D: TRBD2

CDR3: CASSLRMGLNTEAFF
DNA: TGTGCCAGCAGCTTGCGCATGGGTTTGAACACTGAAGCTTTCTTT
size: -
V: TRBV5-4
J: TRBJ1-1
D: -

CDR3: CASSPYSMSSYNEQFF
DNA: TGTGCCAGCAGTCCATACTCTATGAGCTCCTACAATGAGCAGTTCTTC
size: many
V: TRBV12-3/TRBV12-4
J: TRBJ2-1
D: -

CDR3: CASSQEGPINEKLFF
DNA: TGCGCCAGCAGCCAAGAGGGGCCCATTAATGAAAAACTGTTTTTT
size: many
V: TRBV4-1
J: TRBJ1-4
D: -

CDR3: CASSPRVGDLLSYEQYF
DNA: TGTGCCAGCAGCCCACGAGTGGGGGACTTGCTCTCCTACGAGCAGTACTTC
size: -
V: TRBV11-2
J: TRBJ2-7
D: -

CDR3: CATSAYRGSYNEQFF
DNA: TGTGCCACCAGTGCCTACAGGGGTTCCTACAATGAGCAGTTCTTC
size: many
V: TRBV24-1
J: TRBJ2-1
D: TRBD1

CDR3: CASTAGSGGELFF
DNA: TGTGCCAGCACCGCGGGAAGTGGCGGGGAGCTGTTTTTT
size: -
V: TRBV12-3/TRBV12-4
J: TRBJ2-2
D: -

CDR3: CAISIGQGDTEAFF
DNA: TGTGCCATCAGTATCGGACAGGGGGACACTGAAGCTTTCTTT
size: many
V: TRBV10-3
J: TRBJ1-1
D: TRBD1

CDR3: CSVPGTGVERETQYF
DNA: TGCAGTGTCCCCGGGACAGGGGTTGAGAGGGAGACCCAGTACTTC
size: -
V: TRBV20-1
J: TRBJ2-5
D: TRBD1

CDR3: CASSWWGVGELFF
DNA: TGTGCCAGCAGCTGGTGGGGAGTCGGGGAGCTGTTTTTT
size: -
V: TRBV7-2
J: TRBJ2-2
D: -

CDR3: CASSTGPRQGSQPQHF
DNA: TGTGCCAGCAGCACAGGTCCCCGACAGGGGAGTCAGCCCCAGCATTTT
size: -
V: TRBV7-9
J: TRBJ1-5
D: TRBD1

CDR3: CSVLQSSGANVLTF
DNA: TGCAGCGTTCTACAGTCCTCTGGGGCCAACGTCCTGACTTTC
size: -
V: TRBV29-1
J: TRBJ2-6
D: -

CDR3: CASSPTGGGTQYF
DNA: TGTGCCAGCAGCCCGACAGGCGGAGGAACCCAGTACTTC
size: -
V: TRBV7-3
J: TRBJ2-5
D: -

CDR3: CATSRRGSYEQYF
DNA: TGTGCCACCAGCAGAAGGGGTTCCTACGAGCAGTACTTC
size: -
V: TRBV15
J: TRBJ2-7
D: -

CDR3: CSVGAGRTRSYEQYF
DNA: TGCAGCGTTGGGGCCGGCAGGACTCGCTCCTACGAGCAGTACTTC
size: -
V: TRBV29-1
J: TRBJ2-7
D: -

CDR3: CASSHEVLYGYTF
DNA: TGCGCCAGCAGCCATGAGGTCCTCTATGGCTACACCTTC
size: many
V: TRBV4-1
J: TRBJ1-2
D: -

CDR3: CASSLFPEPTEAFF
DNA: TGTGCCAGCAGCTTATTTCCAGAACCCACTGAAGCTTTCTTT
size: few
V: TRBV7-3
J: TRBJ1-1
D: -

CDR3: CTSSLEGRAPDTQYF
DNA: TGCACCAGCAGCTTGGAAGGGAGGGCCCCAGATACGCAGTATTTT
size: -
V: TRBV5-1
J: TRBJ2-3
D: TRBD2

CDR3: CASSTGGRVGLVNEQFF
DNA: TGCGCCAGCAGTACGGGGGGCCGCGTAGGTCTCGTCAATGAGCAGTTCTTC
size: few
V: TRBV5-1
J: TRBJ2-1
D: -

CDR3: CASSSVTSYGYTF
DNA: TGTGCCAGCAGCTCCGTTACATCCTATGGCTACACCTTC
size: -
V: TRBV7-8
J: TRBJ1-2
D: -

CDR3: CASSWEGGRVNEQYF
DNA: TGTGCCAGCAGTTGGGAAGGTGGGAGAGTCAACGAGCAGTACTTC
size: few
V: TRBV28
J: TRBJ2-7
D: -

CDR3: CSARGLAGRYNEQFF
DNA: TGCAGTGCAAGGGGACTAGCGGGGAGGTACAATGAGCAGTTCTTC
size: -
V: TRBV20-1
J: TRBJ2-1
D: TRBD2

CDR3: CASSLDMQGPEAFF
DNA: TGTGCCAGCAGCTTAGACATGCAAGGTCCTGAAGCTTTCTTT
size: many
V: TRBV7-9
J: TRBJ1-1
D: -

CDR3: CASSSGGVETQYF
DNA: TGTGCCAGCAGCTCGGGTGGGGTGGAGACCCAGTACTTC
size: -
V: TRBV13
J: TRBJ2-5
D: -

CDR3: CATSRDLRELDNEQFF
DNA: TGTGCCACCAGCAGAGATTTGAGGGAGCTCGACAATGAGCAGTTCTTC
size: -
V: TRBV15
J: TRBJ2-1
D: -

CDR3: CASSFGTGDYSGNTIYF
DNA: TGTGCCAGCAGCTTTGGGACAGGGGACTACTCTGGAAACACCATATATTTT
size: many
V: TRBV5-6
J: TRBJ1-3
D: TRBD1

CDR3: CSAGVPSTDTQYF
DNA: TGCAGTGCGGGAGTTCCTAGCACAGATACGCAGTATTTT
size: few
V: TRBV20-1
J: TRBJ2-3
D: -